These T cell receptor beta chains were read from a single sample in a study of OX40 agonist ivuxolimab in advanced cancers. Generated by immunoSEQ multiplex PCR, the TCRdb table keeps only in-frame clones and is missing some. The table lists about 90,000 clones, just under 90% of them singletons. Sequences were derived from CD4+ or CD8+ T cells sorted from blood, sampled in a trial of the OX40 agonist ivuxolimab. These receptors came from an adult with an advanced solid tumor such as melanoma, head and neck, liver or kidney cancer. Both conserved end residues are part of each CDR3. The D gene is left open where the match is weak. The size of a clone is reported for some rows only, either as once, few or many, or as a class for expanded clones.

J | D | size | V | DNA | CDR3
TRBJ2-5 | TRBD2 | NA | TRBV7-9 | TGTGCCAGCAGCTCGGGGACTAGCGGGAGATTTGAGACCCAGTACTTC | CASSSGTSGRFETQYF
TRBJ2-1 | NA | NA | TRBV6-6 | TGTGCCAGCAGTTACTCGTGGGTATACAATGAGCAGTTCTTC | CASSYSWVYNEQFF
TRBJ2-7 | TRBD1 | NA | TRBV5-8 | TGTGCCAGCAGCTCGGGACAGGTGGCCTACGAGCAGTACTTC | CASSSGQVAYEQYF
TRBJ1-1 | TRBD1 | NA | TRBV30 | TGTGCCTGGAGTGGCCGGACAGGGTACACTGAAGCTTTCTTT | CAWSGRTGYTEAFF
TRBJ1-4 | NA | few | TRBV13 | TGTGCCAGCAGCCTTAGGGGCGGTGAAAAACTGTTTTTT | CASSLRGGEKLFF
TRBJ1-6 | NA | NA | TRBV5-1 | TGCGCCAGCAGCTTGGCCAGTTTAGGTGATAATTCACCCCTCCACTTT | CASSLASLGDNSPLHF
TRBJ2-7 | NA | NA | TRBV5-8 | TGTGCCAGCAGCATCGGTGGGTCCAGCTCCTACGAGCAGTACTTC | CASSIGGSSSYEQYF
TRBJ2-3 | NA | NA | TRBV30 | TGTGCCTGGAGTCCCGATCCGAGAGATACGCAGTATTTT | CAWSPDPRDTQYF
TRBJ1-4 | TRBD1 | once | TRBV7-6 | TGTGCCAGCAGCACAGGACAGGATAATGAAAAACTGTTTTTT | CASSTGQDNEKLFF
TRBJ1-2 | NA | NA | TRBV6-1 | TGTGCCAGCAGAGATCAGGGAGTATTTGGCTACACCTTC | CASRDQGVFGYTF
TRBJ2-1 | NA | large | TRBV10-2 | TGCGCCAGCATCGAAGGAGTACTCGTACGCCTATACAATGAGCAGTTCTTC | CASIEGVLVRLYNEQFF
TRBJ1-2 | NA | NA | TRBV6-6 | TGTGCCAGCAGTGACGGGGACTATGGCTACACCTTC | CASSDGDYGYTF
TRBJ2-7 | TRBD1 | NA | TRBV28 | TGTGCCAGCAGTTTTCCCGGACAGGGGGTGTCCTACGAGCAGTACTTC | CASSFPGQGVSYEQYF
TRBJ1-1 | NA | NA | TRBV18 | TGTGCCAGCTCACCAAGGGCAGGGGACACTGAAGCTTTCTTT | CASSPRAGDTEAFF
TRBJ1-2 | NA | NA | TRBV21-1 | TGTGCCAGCACCTCGGACGGGGGTGTCTACACCTTC | CASTSDGGVYTF
TRBJ1-1 | NA | NA | TRBV19 | TGTGCCAGTAGTATAGGAGGACAATCTGAAGCTTTCTTT | CASSIGGQSEAFF
TRBJ1-5 | NA | NA | TRBV7-2 | TGTGCCAGCAGCCCGAGGGTGGGATCAGGCAATCAGCCCCAGCATTTT | CASSPRVGSGNQPQHF
TRBJ2-7 | NA | NA | TRBV5-1 | TGCGCCAGCAGCCTGGGCGGGGCGCCCGAGCAGTACTTC | CASSLGGAPEQYF
TRBJ1-4 | NA | NA | TRBV6-1 | TGTGCCAGCAGTCTGTCGCCGTTTAATGAAAAACTGTTTTTT | CASSLSPFNEKLFF
TRBJ2-3 | TRBD2 | NA | TRBV10-1 | TGCGCCAGCAGGGGGACTAGCGGGAGAGCTAACACAGATACGCAGTATTTT | CASRGTSGRANTDTQYF
TRBJ2-3 | TRBD2 | NA | TRBV30 | TGTGCCTGGAGCAAAGTCCCAGCGGGAGAGCGGACGCAGTATTTT | CAWSKVPAGERTQYF
TRBJ2-3 | TRBD2 | NA | TRBV11-3 | TGTGCCAGCAGCAGACTAGCGGGAGGGGTATCTATATTCACAGATACGCAGTATTTT | CASSRLAGGVSIFTDTQYF
TRBJ1-4 | NA | NA | TRBV7-2 | TGTGCCAGCAGCTTAGCAGCAACTAATGAAAAACTGTTTTTT | CASSLAATNEKLFF
TRBJ2-7 | TRBD2 | NA | TRBV5-4 | TGTGCCAGCAGCCCCCTAGCGGGAGATACCCACGAGCAGTACTTC | CASSPLAGDTHEQYF
TRBJ1-1 | NA | NA | TRBV12-5 | TGTGCTAGTGTCGGGTCCCTGGGAGCTTTCTTT | CASVGSLGAFF
TRBJ2-2 | TRBD1 | NA | TRBV7-7 | TGTGCTAGCAGCTGGGACAGGGAAGCCGGGGAGCTGTTTTTT | CASSWDREAGELFF
TRBJ1-2 | NA | NA | TRBV4-1 | TGCGCCAGCAGCCAAGGGGGGACGGTCTATGGCTACACCTTC | CASSQGGTVYGYTF
TRBJ2-7 | NA | NA | TRBV2 | TGTGCCAGCAGACCTCTACGTTACGAGCAGTACTTC | CASRPLRYEQYF
TRBJ2-1 | TRBD2 | NA | TRBV28 | TGTGCCAGCAGCTCTGGACTAGCGGCAAGGCGGGAGTTCTTC | CASSSGLAARREFF
TRBJ2-5 | NA | NA | TRBV13 | TGTGCCAGCAGCTTGAGGGCACAAGAGACCCAGTACTTC | CASSLRAQETQYF
TRBJ2-7 | NA | NA | TRBV7-2 | TGTGCCAGCAGCTTAGTTACGGGGTACGAGCAGTACTTC | CASSLVTGYEQYF
TRBJ1-2 | TRBD1 | NA | TRBV9 | TGTGCCAGCAGCCCCGGGACAGGGGCAAACTATGGCTACACCTTC | CASSPGTGANYGYTF
TRBJ2-7 | NA | NA | TRBV27 | TGTGCCAGCAGTTTCGGACGGAGATCCTACGAGCAGTACTTC | CASSFGRRSYEQYF
TRBJ2-5 | TRBD1 | NA | TRBV5-1 | TGCGCCAGCAGCTTGGTCTTCTTGGCAGGGGGATCAGAGACCCAGTACTTC | CASSLVFLAGGSETQYF
TRBJ2-1 | TRBD2 | once | TRBV11-2 | TGTGCCAGCAGCTTATACCCTAGCGGGAGGAGCGATGAGCAGTTCTTC | CASSLYPSGRSDEQFF
TRBJ2-7 | NA | once | TRBV14 | TGTGCCAGCAGCTGGGGCTTCCTCTACGAGCAGTACTTC | CASSWGFLYEQYF
TRBJ2-3 | TRBD1 | NA | TRBV6-5 | TGTGCCAGCAGTTGGTCGACAGGGGGGATAGATACGCAGTATTTT | CASSWSTGGIDTQYF
TRBJ1-5 | NA | few | TRBV5-6 | TGTGCCAGCAGCATTTACGGGGCCGGGCAGCCCCAGCATTTT | CASSIYGAGQPQHF
TRBJ1-5 | NA | NA | TRBV19 | TGTGCCAGTAGTACGAATTTAAGGAAAGGCAGTAGCAATCAGCCCCAGCATTTT | CASSTNLRKGSSNQPQHF
TRBJ1-5 | NA | NA | TRBV28 | TGTGCCAGCAGTTTACAGGGAGGGCATCAGCCCCAGCATTTT | CASSLQGGHQPQHF
TRBJ2-7 | NA | few | TRBV19 | TGTGCCAGTAGTCCGGACTGGGTAACCTACGAGCAGTACTTC | CASSPDWVTYEQYF